This is a list of T cell receptor beta chains from one sample in a study of cytomegalovirus exposure and HLA in healthy donors. Libraries were prepared by immunoSEQ multiplex PCR; TCRdb keeps only in-frame clonotypes and omits some of them. There are approximately 140,000 clones in the sample; 84% occur only once, and roughly 1.4% lies in the top ten. What was sequenced was PBMCs. The source is a woman aged 30 to 39 in good health and CMV-seronegative. Both conserved end residues are part of each CDR3. The D gene is left open where the match is weak. Only part of the rows carry a size: once, few, many, or a class if the clone is expanded.

CDR3nt	CDR3aa	v_gene	abundance	d_gene	j_gene
TGTGCCATCCGGGACAGGACATCGTACGAGCAGTACTTC	CAIRDRTSYEQYF	TRBV6-5	.	TRBD1	TRBJ2-7
TGTGCCAGCAGCTCCTTGCAGGGGGCGGATGGCTACACCTTC	CASSSLQGADGYTF	TRBV7-8	.	TRBD1	TRBJ1-2
TGTGCCAGCAGTCGGGAGAGACAAGAGACCCAGTACTTC	CASSRERQETQYF	TRBV2	.	.	TRBJ2-5
TGTGCCAGCAGCCGCGGACTAGCTCGCACAGATACGCAGTATTTT	CASSRGLARTDTQYF	TRBV5-4	.	TRBD2	TRBJ2-3
TGTGCCAGCAGCTTATCGCGTTTTGTGGAGACCCAGTACTTC	CASSLSRFVETQYF	TRBV7-2	once	.	TRBJ2-5
TGTGCCAGCAACCTTAAGGACGGGAAGACCTACGAGCAGTACTTC	CASNLKDGKTYEQYF	TRBV9	.	.	TRBJ2-7
TGTGCCAGCAATTACGGACAGGGGCAGGAGACCCAGTACTTC	CASNYGQGQETQYF	TRBV5-6	.	TRBD1	TRBJ2-5
TGTGCTAGTGGAGCCCGCATCGATGAGCAGTTCTTC	CASGARIDEQFF	TRBV12-5	.	.	TRBJ2-1
TGTGCCAGCAGCCGCAGGGGATTGGGCTATGGCTACACCTTC	CASSRRGLGYGYTF	TRBV5-6	.	.	TRBJ1-2
TGTGCCAGTAAGGGAGATTCCGGGACTAGGGGGGATGAGCAGTTCTTC	CASKGDSGTRGDEQFF	TRBV27	few	TRBD2	TRBJ2-1
TGTGCCAGCAGTCTAGACAGGAGCACTGAAGCTTTCTTT	CASSLDRSTEAFF	TRBV7-3	.	.	TRBJ1-1
TGTGCCAGCAGTCGCGGGACGAACAGAAATCAGCCCCAGCATTTT	CASSRGTNRNQPQHF	TRBV6-5	.	.	TRBJ1-5
TGTGCCAGCAGTCCCGTGGCCGGGGATTCACCCCTCCACTTT	CASSPVAGDSPLHF	TRBV2	few	.	TRBJ1-6
TGTGCCAGCAGTACGACGCGGGGCTACACCTTC	CASSTTRGYTF	TRBV28	.	.	TRBJ1-2
TGCAGCGTTGTGGGACAGGATTCAACTAATGAAAAACTGTTTTTT	CSVVGQDSTNEKLFF	TRBV29-1	.	TRBD1	TRBJ1-4
TGTGCCAGCAGTCTAACAGGTGGAGAGACCCAGTACTTC	CASSLTGGETQYF	TRBV28	.	.	TRBJ2-5
TGTGCCAGCAGCCAGACACCGGGACAGGGGCCCTACGAGCAGTACTTC	CASSQTPGQGPYEQYF	TRBV14	.	TRBD1	TRBJ2-7
TGTGCCAGCAGTATTCCGGGACAATACAATGAGCAGTTCTTC	CASSIPGQYNEQFF	TRBV2	.	.	TRBJ2-1
TGCGCCAGCAGCTTGGTACCAGCGGGGGGTCACGGGGAGCTGTTTTTT	CASSLVPAGGHGELFF	TRBV5-1	.	TRBD2	TRBJ2-2
TGTGCCAGCAGGGGCCCTCAGAGCTCCTATAATTCACCCCTCCACTTT	CASRGPQSSYNSPLHF	TRBV2	.	.	TRBJ1-6
TGTGCCAGTATAGCGGGGGGGCTATACAATGAGCAGTTCTTC	CASIAGGLYNEQFF	TRBV19	.	TRBD2	TRBJ2-1
TGTGCCAGCAACCCGGTCGGCAATCAGCCCCAGCATTTT	CASNPVGNQPQHF	TRBV6-6	.	.	TRBJ1-5
TGTGCCAGCAGTATACGGACAGGGTGGGAGACCCAGTACTTC	CASSIRTGWETQYF	TRBV6-1	.	TRBD1	TRBJ2-5
TGTGCCAGCAGCCCTGGCGGGGGTAGGACTAACTATGGCTACACCTTC	CASSPGGGRTNYGYTF	TRBV5-4	.	.	TRBJ1-2
TGTGCCAGCAGCTTCTCTGGGGGGATACAAGAGACCCAGTACTTC	CASSFSGGIQETQYF	TRBV7-2	.	.	TRBJ2-5
TGCGCCAGCAGCTTGTATGCCAGGGATGGCTACACCTTC	CASSLYARDGYTF	TRBV5-1	.	.	TRBJ1-2
TGTGCCAGCAGCGATGGACAGTACTATAATTCACCCCTCCACTTT	CASSDGQYYNSPLHF	TRBV5-6	.	.	TRBJ1-6
TGTGCCAGCAGTTCGGAGGAAAAACTGTTTTTT	CASSSEEKLFF	TRBV28	.	.	TRBJ1-4
TGTGCCAGCAGCCGACGGGGGGATCTCCCAGATACGCAGTATTTT	CASSRRGDLPDTQYF	TRBV7-9	few	TRBD2	TRBJ2-3
TGTGCCAGCAGCCCAGGGTTTAGTAATCAGCCCCAGCATTTT	CASSPGFSNQPQHF	TRBV11-2	.	.	TRBJ1-5
TGTGCCTGGACCCGGGACAGAGACTATGGCTACACCTTC	CAWTRDRDYGYTF	TRBV30	few	TRBD1	TRBJ1-2
TGTGCCAGCAGCTTAGTTACAGGGGCTGGGGCCAACGTCCTGACTTTC	CASSLVTGAGANVLTF	TRBV7-9	.	TRBD1	TRBJ2-6
TGTGCCAGTAGTATAGACTCTCGACTCATCACAGATACGCAGTATTTT	CASSIDSRLITDTQYF	TRBV19	.	.	TRBJ2-3
TGCGCCAGCAGCTTGGACGGGACAGGGGGCTATGGCTACACCTTC	CASSLDGTGGYGYTF	TRBV5-1	.	TRBD1	TRBJ1-2
TGTGCCAGCAGCTCCCAGCCCAGGCCGTACCAAGAGACCCAGTACTTC	CASSSQPRPYQETQYF	TRBV7-9	.	.	TRBJ2-5
TGCGCCAGCAGCCAAGAAGGGTCAGGGGCCGCTGGAAACACCATATATTTT	CASSQEGSGAAGNTIYF	TRBV4-3	.	.	TRBJ1-3
TGTGCCAGCACACGCAGCGCACAGGTCGGAGAGACCCAGTACTTC	CASTRSAQVGETQYF	TRBV9	.	.	TRBJ2-5
TGTGCCAGCAGCAGACAGGGAAACACTGAAGCTTTCTTT	CASSRQGNTEAFF	TRBV6-6	.	TRBD1	TRBJ1-1
TGTGCCAGCAGCGCCCGCCACTCAAGGGAGACTGAAGCTTTCTTT	CASSARHSRETEAFF	TRBV9	.	.	TRBJ1-1
TGTGCCAGCAATTATCGAGGCAGAAACTACGAGCAGTACTTC	CASNYRGRNYEQYF	TRBV2	.	.	TRBJ2-7
TGTGCCAGCAGCTTGGAAACGAGGGTCGGGAGGTTTGGCTCTGAAGCTTTCTTT	CASSLETRVGRFGSEAFF	TRBV5-5	.	.	TRBJ1-1
TGTGCCAGCAGCGCCCGGGACAAGATCTCCTACGAGCAGTACTTC	CASSARDKISYEQYF	TRBV5-4	.	.	TRBJ2-7
TGCGCCAGCAGCCAAGTAGGAGGCATAAACTATGGCTACACCTTC	CASSQVGGINYGYTF	TRBV4-1	.	.	TRBJ1-2
TGTGCCAGCAGGTTAGGGGGTCCTGGGGCCAACGTCCTGACTTTC	CASRLGGPGANVLTF	TRBV5-4	.	.	TRBJ2-6
TGTGCCATCAGTAATGACAGGGAGAGGTGGACTGAAGCTTTCTTT	CAISNDRERWTEAFF	TRBV10-3	.	TRBD1	TRBJ1-1
TGCGCCAGCAGCCAAGTTTTTATCGGGGCCTACGAGCAGTACTTC	CASSQVFIGAYEQYF	TRBV4-1	.	.	TRBJ2-7
TGCGCCAGCAGCTTGTCCGTTTTAGGGGCTGCGAACACCGGGGAGCTGTTTTTT	CASSLSVLGAANTGELFF	TRBV5-1	.	.	TRBJ2-2
TGTGCCAGCAGCTTGATCGGGTTCCAGGAAAAACTGTTTTTT	CASSLIGFQEKLFF	TRBV5-6	.	.	TRBJ1-4
TGTGCCAGCAGCTCAAAAGGGACTAGCGGGGGCGCCGTTGCGTTCTTC	CASSSKGTSGGAVAFF	TRBV7-9	.	TRBD2	TRBJ2-1
TGTGCCAGCAGCTTGGCCAGGGTTGGAGAGACCCAGTACTTC	CASSLARVGETQYF	TRBV5-4	.	.	TRBJ2-5
TGTGCCAGCAGCTTGGCTACAGGGAACACTGAAGCTTTCTTT	CASSLATGNTEAFF	TRBV5-5	few	.	TRBJ1-1
TGCGCCAGCTGGCGCCGGGTCCCCATGAACACTGAAGCTTTCTTT	CASWRRVPMNTEAFF	TRBV10-1	.	.	TRBJ1-1
TGTGCCAGCTCACCTACCATACACAGTCGGCAAGACTATGGCTACACCTTC	CASSPTIHSRQDYGYTF	TRBV18	.	.	TRBJ1-2
TGTGCCAGCAGCTTAACAGGGGGCTTTTCTGGGGCCAACGTCCTGACTTTC	CASSLTGGFSGANVLTF	TRBV11-2	.	TRBD1	TRBJ2-6
TGTGCCAGCAGTCTCCGGGACAGGGATACAGATACGCAGTATTTT	CASSLRDRDTDTQYF	TRBV6-1	.	TRBD1	TRBJ2-3
TGTGCCAGCAGTCGAGGGGGGGGGAACTATGGCTACACCTTC	CASSRGGGNYGYTF	TRBV6-5	.	.	TRBJ1-2
TGCGCCAGCAGCCTCCAACCAGGCGCGGGTCAGCCCCAGCATTTT	CASSLQPGAGQPQHF	TRBV4-1	many	.	TRBJ1-5
TGTGCCAGCAGTTCGGGAAACACTGAAGCTTTCTTT	CASSSGNTEAFF	TRBV6-5	.	.	TRBJ1-1
TGTGCTAGCAGCTCGACGACAGGGTCCACAGATACGCAGTATTTT	CASSSTTGSTDTQYF	TRBV7-7	once	TRBD1	TRBJ2-3
TGTGCCAGCAGCTTGACAGGGGGAGATCAGCCCCAGCATTTT	CASSLTGGDQPQHF	TRBV7-2	.	TRBD1	TRBJ1-5